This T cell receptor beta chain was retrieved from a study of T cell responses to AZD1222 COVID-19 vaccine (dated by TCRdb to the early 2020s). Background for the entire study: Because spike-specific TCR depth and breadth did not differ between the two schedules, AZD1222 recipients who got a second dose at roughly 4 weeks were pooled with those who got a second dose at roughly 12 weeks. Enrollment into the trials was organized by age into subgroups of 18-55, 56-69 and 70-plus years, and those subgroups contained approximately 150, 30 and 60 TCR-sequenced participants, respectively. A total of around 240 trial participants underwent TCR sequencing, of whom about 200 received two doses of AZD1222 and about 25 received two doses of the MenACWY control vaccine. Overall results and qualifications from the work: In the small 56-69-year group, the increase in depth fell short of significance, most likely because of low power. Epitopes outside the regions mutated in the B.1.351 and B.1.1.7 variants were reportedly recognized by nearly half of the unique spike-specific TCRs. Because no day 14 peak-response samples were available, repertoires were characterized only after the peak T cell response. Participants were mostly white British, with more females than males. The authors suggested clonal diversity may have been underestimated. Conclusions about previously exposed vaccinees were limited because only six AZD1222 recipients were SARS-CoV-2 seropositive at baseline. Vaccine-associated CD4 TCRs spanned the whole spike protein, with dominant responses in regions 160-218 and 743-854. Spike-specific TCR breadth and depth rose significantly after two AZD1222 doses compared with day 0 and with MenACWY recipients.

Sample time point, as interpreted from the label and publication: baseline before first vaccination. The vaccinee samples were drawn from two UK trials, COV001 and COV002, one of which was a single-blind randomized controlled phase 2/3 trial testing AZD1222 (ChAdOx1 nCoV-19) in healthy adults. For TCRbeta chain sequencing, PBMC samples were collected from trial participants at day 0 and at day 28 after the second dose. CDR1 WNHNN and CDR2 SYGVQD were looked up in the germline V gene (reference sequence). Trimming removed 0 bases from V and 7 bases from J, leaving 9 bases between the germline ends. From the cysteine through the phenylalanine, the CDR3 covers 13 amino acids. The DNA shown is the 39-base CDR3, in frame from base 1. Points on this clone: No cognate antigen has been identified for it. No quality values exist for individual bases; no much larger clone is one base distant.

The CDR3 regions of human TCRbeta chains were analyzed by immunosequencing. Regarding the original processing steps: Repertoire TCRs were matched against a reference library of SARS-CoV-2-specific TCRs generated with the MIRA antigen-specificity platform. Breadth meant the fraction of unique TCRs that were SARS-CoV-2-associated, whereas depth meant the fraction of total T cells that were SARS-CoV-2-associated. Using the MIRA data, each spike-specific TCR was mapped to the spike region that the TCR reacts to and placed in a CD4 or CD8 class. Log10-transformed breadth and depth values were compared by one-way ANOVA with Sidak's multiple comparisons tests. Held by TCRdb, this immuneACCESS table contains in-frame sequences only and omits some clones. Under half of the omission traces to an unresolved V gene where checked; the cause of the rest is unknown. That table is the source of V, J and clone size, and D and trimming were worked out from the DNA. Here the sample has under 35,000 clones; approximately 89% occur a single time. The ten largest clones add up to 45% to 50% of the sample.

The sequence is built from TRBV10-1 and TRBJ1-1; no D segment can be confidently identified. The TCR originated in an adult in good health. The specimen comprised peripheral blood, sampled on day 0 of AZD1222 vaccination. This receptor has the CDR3 CASSESSAREAFF. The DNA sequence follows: TGCGCCAGCAGTGAGTCTTCGGCACGTGAAGCTTTCTTT.